One and the same sample provided the 17 T cell receptor beta chains below, sequenced in a study of blood T cell repertoires in COVID-19. Measured with immunoSEQ multiplex PCR; TCRdb has only the in-frame clones, and not every one. This repertoire shows 200,000 to 250,000 clones, about 85% found once; its top ten account for 20%. The sample was peripheral blood. All receptors come from a man aged 25 to 45 with active or convalescent COVID-19.

The rearrangement joins TRBV6-5 to TRBJ1-4; D remains unclear. The CDR3 is 13 amino acids. Germline loops: CDR1 MNHEY, CDR2 SVGAGI. Trimming cost V 7 bases and J 8 bases, with 14 bases left between them. The CDR3 reads CASIREVGEKLFF. The CDR3 nucleotides read TGTGCCAGCATACGGGAAGTGGGGGAAAAACTGTTTTTT.

This clone was counted once. The chain couples TRBV2 to TRBJ2-1, with TRBD1 identical over 10 bases. In germline, CDR1 is SNHLY, CDR2 FYNNEI. J gave up 14 bases and V 5 bases, and 6 bases lay outside the gene matches. The CDR3 length is 12 residues. CDR3 in amino acids: CASSSDRGREFF. The CDR3 bases are TGTGCCAGCAGTTCCGACAGGGGGCGCGAGTTCTTC.

The rearrangement uses TRBV7-2 and TRBJ1-1; the D gene is possibly TRBD1 (6 bases). Germline CDR1 reads SGHTA; CDR2 reads FQGNSA. The CDR3 loop spans 15 amino acids. V was clipped by 5 bases and J by 5 bases, with 18 bases between them. The CDR3 loop is CASSLRTAGETEAFF. The DNA for the CDR3 is TGTGCCAGCAGCCTACGGACCGCAGGGGAAACTGAAGCTTTCTTT.

V usage is TRBV30 and J usage is TRBJ1-1; D is ambiguous. Germline V lookup: CDR1 GTSNPN, CDR2 SVGIG (reference sequence). Trimming shortened V by 2 bases and J by 3 bases, and 13 bases separated the two germline ends. The CDR3 runs 14 residues. The CDR3 here is CAWSPKVGYTEAFF. CDR3 bases: TGTGCCTGGAGTCCCAAGGTGGGCTACACTGAAGCTTTCTTT.

The V call is TRBV28, the J call TRBJ2-2; 10 positions agree with TRBD1. The CDR3 contains 15 residues. Germline lookup yields CDR1 MDHEN and CDR2 SYDVKM. V dropped 7 bases and J dropped 7; count of bases not matched to a gene: 9. CDR3 residues: CASKDRGSVLGELFF. DNA of the CDR3: TGTGCCAGCAAGGACAGGGGGTCCGTCCTCGGGGAGCTGTTTTTT.

The rearrangement links TRBV11-2 to TRBJ1-4; D gene unclear. The CDR3 has 15 amino acids. CDR1 and CDR2 (germline): SGHAT, FQNNGV. With 5 bases removed from V and 7 bases from J, the gap between germline ends came to 17 bases. As DNA, the CDR3 is TGTGCCAGCAGCCCCCACGGGGATAACAGTGAAAAACTGTTTTTT. Translating it yields CASSPHGDNSEKLFF.

V gene TRBV3-1 (or the pseudogene TRBV3-2) combines with J gene TRBJ2-7; TRBD2 matches at 7 bases. The CDR3 is 18 residues long. Germline CDR1 LGHDT, CDR2 YNNKEL (reference sequence). Trimming cost V 0 bases and J 2 bases; bases outside gene matches: 13. This CDR3 is CASSQEVSALAAPYEQYF. The DNA for the CDR3 is TGTGCCAGCAGCCAAGAGGTATCGGCCCTAGCGGCCCCCTACGAGCAGTACTTC.

The rearrangement uses TRBV19 and TRBJ1-1; a weak D match, TRBD1 (5 bases). Trimming took off 10 bases at V and 5 bases at J, with 17 bases between the two ends. CDR1 and CDR2 (germline): LNHDA, SQIVND (reference sequence). CDR3 length equals 13 residues. The DNA of the CDR3 is TGTGCCACCGCCCTTGGGGCAGGGACTGAAGCTTTCTTT. Encoded protein: CATALGAGTEAFF.

This clone was seen once. This chain links TRBV6-1 with TRBJ1-1; D is perhaps TRBD1 (6 bases). The CDR3 runs to 15 residues. Deletions cut 1 base from V and 11 bases from J, with 20 bases between. Germline CDR1 MNHNS, CDR2 SASEGT. CDR3 amino acids: CASSEEWGRSVRAFF. Written as DNA, the CDR3 is TGTGCCAGCAGTGAAGAATGGGGGCGTTCGGTGCGGGCTTTCTTT.

The gene calls are TRBV6-5 and TRBJ1-1; the D is unclear. The CDR3 contains 11 residues. Per germline, CDR1 MNHEY and CDR2 SVGAGI. The V end lost 7 bases, the J end lost 4 bases, and 7 bases lay between the germline ends. CDR3 nucleotides: TGTGCCAGCAACCGAGGCACTGAAGCTTTCTTT. Protein: CASNRGTEAFF.

The V call is TRBV30, the J call TRBJ2-1; 15 bases are a match to TRBD2. Germline CDR1 is GTSNPN and CDR2 is SVGIG (reference sequence). The CDR3 consists of 15 residues. The J segment lost 9 bases and the V segment lost 5 bases, leaving 8 bases of the junction unmatched. DNA of the CDR3: TGTGCCTGGTGGCTCTCGGGACTAGCGGGAGGTGAGCAGTTCTTC. Translating it yields CAWWLSGLAGGEQFF.

The gene calls are TRBV4-1 and TRBJ1-4; D is unresolved. The CDR3 loop spans 15 amino acids. In germline, CDR1 is MGHRA, CDR2 YSYEKL. Trimming removed 5 bases at V and 3 bases at J, with 13 bases between. In DNA form, the CDR3 reads TGCGCCAGCAGCTACACCCGGGTGGCTAATGAAAAACTGTTTTTT. Translation: CASSYTRVANEKLFF.

This clone was picked up one time. The chain is built from TRBV5-8 and TRBJ1-1; tentatively, D is TRBD1 (5 bases). This CDR3 is built from 13 residues. The V end lost 6 bases, the J end lost 1 base, and 10 bases lay between the germline ends. From germline, CDR1 is SGHTS and CDR2 YDEGEE. Here the CDR3 DNA reads TGTGCCAGCATTCCCGACAGGAACACTGAAGCTTTCTTT. Translated: CASIPDRNTEAFF.

V is TRBV24-1 and J is TRBJ2-3, with D perhaps matching TRBD1 (5 bases). Germline V CDR1 and CDR2: KGHDR, SFDVKD. V gave up 8 bases and J gave up 4 bases, with 12 bases separating them. The CDR3 covers 13 residues. CDR3 residues: CATIIRGPDTQYF. As DNA, the CDR3 is TGTGCCACCATAATTAGGGGCCCAGATACGCAGTATTTT.

This clone was seen only once. The chain recombines TRBV7-2 with TRBJ2-4, with 8 bases aligning to TRBD1. The CDR3 length is 14 residues. Germline CDR1 is SGHTA and CDR2 is FQGNSA. The J segment lost 9 bases and the V segment lost 5 bases, leaving 9 bases of the junction unmatched. The CDR3 bases are TGTGCCAGCAGCCCAGAGGACAGGGTGGGCATTCAGTACTTC. The encoded protein is CASSPEDRVGIQYF.

The CDR3 region has the DNA TGTGCCAGCAGCTTATCGGGTCAAAGGATGCATGGCTACACCTTC. Protein product: CASSLSGQRMHGYTF. V and J are TRBV7-9 and TRBJ1-2, with D hard to call. This CDR3 is 15 amino acids long. V was pared by 2 bases and J by 6 bases, with 16 bases between. Germline assignment: CDR1 SEHNR and CDR2 FQNEAQ (reference sequence).

This clone was observed a few times. This chain links TRBV28 with TRBJ2-1; 10 bases match TRBD2. Germline V lookup: CDR1 MDHEN, CDR2 SYDVKM. There are 17 residues in the CDR3. Trimming took 0 bases from V and 8 from J; bases not matched to a gene: 10. The CDR3 loop is CASSLWAPSGSGDEQFF. Written as DNA, the CDR3 is TGTGCCAGCAGTTTATGGGCCCCTAGCGGGAGCGGCGATGAGCAGTTCTTC.